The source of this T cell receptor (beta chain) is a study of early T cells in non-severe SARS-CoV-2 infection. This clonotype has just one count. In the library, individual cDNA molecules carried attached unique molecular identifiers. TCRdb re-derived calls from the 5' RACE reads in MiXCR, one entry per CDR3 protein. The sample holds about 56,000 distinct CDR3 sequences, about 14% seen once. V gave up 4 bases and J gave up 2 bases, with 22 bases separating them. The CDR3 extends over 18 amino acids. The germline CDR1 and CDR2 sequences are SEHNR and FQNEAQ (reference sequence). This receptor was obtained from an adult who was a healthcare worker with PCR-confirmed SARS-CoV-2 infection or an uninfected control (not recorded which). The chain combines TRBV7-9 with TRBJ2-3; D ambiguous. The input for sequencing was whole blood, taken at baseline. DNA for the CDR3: TGTGCCAGCAGCTACCCGAGGCGTCTAGTGGGAAACACAGATACGCAGTATTTT. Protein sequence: CASSYPRRLVGNTDTQYF.